The 20 T cell receptor beta chains below come from one sample, sequenced in a study of response to subunit inactivated influenza vaccine. TCRdb re-called the RT-PCR reads through MiXCR, storing one row per CDR3 protein. The profile shows 650,000 to 700,000 distinct CDR3 sequences, roughly 14% of them singletons. This sample comprised PBMCs from blood, obtained about 13 days after vaccination. The receptor set was obtained from a middle-aged man who received an inactivated influenza vaccine.

This clonotype was seen a few times. The chain uses TRBV6-1 and TRBJ1-5; D may be TRBD1 (5 bases). The CDR3 is 13 residues long. The V gene lost 5 bases and the J gene lost 10 bases, with 15 bases spanning the gap. CDR1 is MNHNS and CDR2 is SASEGT in the germline V gene. This CDR3 is CASSQQGQGPQHF. The CDR3 nucleotides are TGTGCCAGCAGTCAGCAGGGTCAGGGACCCCAGCATTTT.

This clonotype was detected a few times. V usage is TRBV20-1 and J usage is TRBJ2-7; the D gene could be TRBD1 or TRBD2 (6 bases each). The CDR3 length is 15 residues. Germline CDR1 is DFQATT and CDR2 is SNEGSKA (reference sequence). Trimming cost V 0 bases and J 5 bases, with 17 bases left between them. CDR3 bases: TGCAGTGCTAGAGATGGGGGGACGACAGGCCACGAGCAGTACTTC. This gives the protein CSARDGGTTGHEQYF.

This chain connects TRBV7-2 to TRBJ1-4, with 7 bases fitting TRBD1. The CDR3 runs 17 residues. Trimming removed 1 base from V and 8 bases from J; junction bases left unmatched: 13. Germline values: CDR1 SGHTA, CDR2 FQGNSA. CDR3 nucleotide sequence: TGTGCCAGCAGCTTAGGACAGGGAGGTCGGAGAGGAGAAAAACTGTTTTTT. Translated, it gives CASSLGQGGRRGEKLFF.

This chain uses TRBV11-2 with TRBJ2-7, with D tentatively TRBD1 or TRBD2 (5 bases each). V lost 5 bases to trimming and J lost 7 bases, with 15 bases between them. The CDR3 loop spans 13 amino acids. The germline V gene has CDR1 SGHAT and CDR2 FQNNGV. The CDR3, as DNA: TGTGCCAGCAGCAACCCTCCTGGGGGTGAGCAGTACTTC. Protein: CASSNPPGGEQYF.

The sample holds a few counts of this clonotype. The V call is TRBV30, the J call TRBJ2-1; D is perhaps TRBD1 or TRBD2 (5 bases each). This CDR3 has 13 amino acids. Per germline, CDR1 GTSNPN and CDR2 SVGIG (reference sequence). V was clipped by 3 bases and J by 12 bases, with 18 bases between them. DNA for the CDR3: TGTGCCTGGAGCCCAGGGACGGAGAAGGGGCAGTTCTTC. Translation: CAWSPGTEKGQFF.

The gene calls are TRBV5-4 and TRBJ2-7; 7 bases fit TRBD2. Germline assignment: CDR1 SGHNT and CDR2 YYREEE (reference sequence). V gave up 5 bases and J gave up 2 bases; unmatched junction bases: 7. This CDR3 region has 14 residues. Written as DNA, the CDR3 is TGTGCCAGCAGGCCGCCGGGACTACCCTACGAGCAGTACTTC. Amino acids: CASRPPGLPYEQYF. The full variable domain, completed using reference TRBV5-4 and TRBJ2-7, is ETGVTQSPTHLIKTRGQQVTLRCSSQSGHNTVSWYQQALGQGPQFIFQYYREEENGRGNFPPRFSGLQFPNYSSELNVNALELDDSALYLCASRPPGLPYEQYFGPGTRLTVT.

This clonotype occurred many times. The rearrangement links TRBV12-3 or TRBV12-4 to TRBJ2-1; TRBD2 agrees at 13 bases. This CDR3 comprises 17 residues. V shed 4 bases and J 0 bases; nucleotides not matched to a gene: 3. CDR3 nucleotide sequence: TGTGCCAGCAGTTCCGGACTAGCGGGAGCCTCCTACAATGAGCAGTTCTTC. Translated, it gives CASSSGLAGASYNEQFF.

This clonotype was picked up a small number of times. V and J are TRBV20-1 and TRBJ1-5; D perhaps matches TRBD1 (5 bases). Germline V CDR1 and CDR2: DFQATT, SNEGSKA (reference sequence). This CDR3 contains 15 residues. Trimming took 5 bases from V and 0 from J, leaving 14 bases between them. As DNA, the CDR3 is TGCAGTGCTCCTACAGGAGTAGATAGCAATCAGCCCCAGCATTTT. Its translation: CSAPTGVDSNQPQHF.

In this sample, this clonotype turned up a few times. The J gene is TRBJ1-3, the V gene TRBV7-2; D is unclear. The CDR3 is 15 residues long. V was clipped by 5 bases and J by 2 bases, with 13 bases between them. The germline V gene encodes CDR1 SGHTA and CDR2 FQGNSA. The DNA for the CDR3 is TGTGCCAGCAGCCATGGGTCGGCCCCTGGAAACACCATATATTTT. Amino acids: CASSHGSAPGNTIYF.

The table lists this clonotype with a few counts. This rearrangement joins TRBV12-3 or TRBV12-4 to TRBJ2-2; D unclear. The CDR3 has 14 residues. Trimming took off 3 bases at V and 1 base at J, with 6 bases between the two ends. CDR3 sequence (DNA): TGTGCCAGCAGTTTCTTGCTGAACACCGGGGAGCTGTTTTTT. This gives the protein CASSFLLNTGELFF.

This clonotype was picked up a small number of times. The rearrangement links TRBV28 to TRBJ1-4; TRBD1 agrees at 10 bases. Germline-derived CDR1 and CDR2 are MDHEN and SYDVKM. CDR3 size: 15 residues. V was pared by 6 bases and J by 8 bases, with 9 bases of the junction left unmatched. CDR3 amino acids: CASRPQTGGLEKLFF. CDR3 nucleotide sequence: TGTGCCAGCAGACCTCAGACAGGGGGCTTGGAAAAACTGTTTTTT. The full variable domain, completed using reference TRBV28 and TRBJ1-4, is DVKVTQSSRYLVKRTGEKVFLECVQDMDHENMFWYRQDPGLGLRLIYFSYDVKMKEKGDIPEGYSVSREKKERFSLILESASTNQTSMYLCASRPQTGGLEKLFFGSGTQLSVL.

This clonotype has only a few counts. The gene calls are TRBV11-2 and TRBJ2-7; TRBD1 aligns across 12 bases. The CDR3 is 14 residues long. J gave up 6 bases and V 2 bases, and 2 bases lay outside the gene matches. CDR1 and CDR2 (germline): SGHAT, FQNNGV. CDR3 coding DNA: TGTGCCAGCAGCTTAAGGGACAGGGGGCTCGAGCAGTACTTC. This gives the protein CASSLRDRGLEQYF.

The V gene is TRBV3-1, the J gene TRBJ2-1; 9 nucleotides line up with TRBD2. V lost 4 bases, J lost 4 bases, and 8 bases stayed unmatched. This CDR3 has 16 residues. CDR1 and CDR2 (germline): LGHDT, YNNKEL (reference sequence). In DNA form, the CDR3 reads TGTGCCAGCAGCCCAGGTGGCGGGAGGGTTTACAATGAGCAGTTCTTC. Its protein is CASSPGGGRVYNEQFF.

The sample holds a few counts of this clonotype. The chain employs TRBV29-1 and TRBJ1-1; 11 bases agree with TRBD1. V shed 7 bases, J shed 4 bases, and the junction held 11 bases outside the gene matches. Germline lookup yields CDR1 SQVTM and CDR2 ANQGSEA. CDR3 size: 15 residues. The CDR3 DNA follows: TGCAGCGCCGCTTGGACAGGGGGCTGGGGCACTGAAGCTTTCTTT. Its translation is CSAAWTGGWGTEAFF.

This clonotype was seen a handful of times. The chain is built from TRBV18 and TRBJ2-3; D not certain. Trimming removed 3 bases from V and 2 bases from J, with 12 bases in between. The CDR3 runs 15 residues. Germline values: CDR1 KGHSH, CDR2 LQKENI. The CDR3 region has the DNA TGTGCCAGCTCACCTCGGGTCCGTAACACAGATACGCAGTATTTT. Translation: CASSPRVRNTDTQYF.

The V gene is TRBV7-8, the J gene TRBJ2-7, with 7 bases that match TRBD1. The junction had 6 bases not matched to a gene; V was cut back by 4 bases and J by 3 bases. CDR1 and CDR2 (germline): SGHVS, FQNEAQ. The CDR3 is made up of 14 amino acids. The CDR3 DNA follows: TGTGCCAGCAGCTCGCCGGGACAGTTCTACGAGCAGTACTTC. This encodes CASSSPGQFYEQYF.

The rearrangement links TRBV14 to TRBJ1-2; D is undetermined. Germline CDR1 is SGHDN and CDR2 is FVKESK. This CDR3 is 12 amino acids long. V was shortened by 3 bases and J by 6 bases, with 8 bases between the two germline ends. CDR3 loop: CASSQVGNGYTF. The CDR3 DNA is TGTGCCAGCAGCCAGGTTGGGAATGGCTACACCTTC. The whole variable domain, filled in from reference TRBV14 and TRBJ1-2, reads EAGVTQFPSHSVIEKGQTVTLRCDPISGHDNLYWYRRVMGKEIKFLLHFVKESKQDESGMPNNRFLAERTGGTYSTLKVQPAELEDSGVYFCASSQVGNGYTFGSGTRLTVV.

In this sample, this clonotype turned up a few times. The J gene is TRBJ2-7, the V gene TRBV28; no clear D gene. V was shortened by 2 bases and J by 6 bases, with 5 bases between the two germline ends. This CDR3 is 11 amino acids long. Germline V gene lookup returns CDR1 MDHEN and CDR2 SYDVKM. The CDR3 spells CASSLQLEQYF. CDR3 sequence (DNA): TGTGCCAGCAGTTTACAGCTCGAGCAGTACTTC. Based on the CDR3 plus reference TRBV28 and TRBJ2-7, the full variable domain is DVKVTQSSRYLVKRTGEKVFLECVQDMDHENMFWYRQDPGLGLRLIYFSYDVKMKEKGDIPEGYSVSREKKERFSLILESASTNQTSMYLCASSLQLEQYFGPGTRLTVT.

In this sample, this clonotype turned up many times. The chain's CDR3 is CASTKAGGPGETQYF. The CDR3 coding sequence is TGTGCCAGCACCAAAGCGGGAGGGCCAGGGGAGACCCAGTACTTC. The chain joins TRBV12-3 or TRBV12-4 to TRBJ2-5; 10 positions match TRBD2. The V and J ends lost 7 bases and 5 bases, in that order; junction bases with no gene match: 10. This CDR3 is built from 15 residues.

This clonotype came up a few times. V usage is TRBV29-1 and J usage is TRBJ2-7, with 10 bases matching TRBD1. With 6 bases clipped from V and 2 bases from J, the junction kept 7 bases outside the gene matches. The CDR3 covers 14 residues. The germline V gene encodes CDR1 SQVTM and CDR2 ANQGSEA. CDR3 loop: CSVDSGQGAYEQYF. Written as DNA, the CDR3 is TGCAGCGTCGATAGTGGACAGGGGGCCTACGAGCAGTACTTC.